Shown below are 16 T cell receptor beta chains from a single sample sequenced in a study of identical twins. TCRdb redid the calling of the 5' RACE reads with MiXCR, one entry per CDR3 protein. Of hundreds of thousands of distinct CDR3 sequences listed, approximately 13% were seen once; the top ten hold 1.5% to 2%. This same sample was also part of a study on yellow fever vaccine responses in identical twins.

Sample: PBMCs. The receptors shown here come from a woman aged 18-35 years in good health.

The table lists this clonotype with a few counts. The chain combines TRBV5-1 with TRBJ2-1, with 10 bases matching TRBD2. Germline trimming cut 4 bases from V and 6 bases from J; bases unmatched to any gene: 10. Germline V gives CDR1 SGHRS, CDR2 YFSETQ. The length of the CDR3 is 16 residues. The DNA of the CDR3 is TGCGCCAGCAGCCCGACCACGGGACTAGCGAGCAATGAGCAGTTCTTC. Encoded protein: CASSPTTGLASNEQFF.

This clonotype was recorded a few times. This chain uses TRBV20-1 with TRBJ2-1; 7 nucleotides agree with TRBD2. CDR1 is DFQATT, CDR2 SNEGSKA, per germline (reference sequence). V shed 0 bases, J shed 4 bases, and the junction held 12 bases outside the gene matches. The CDR3 runs to 17 residues. The CDR3 DNA sequence: TGCAGTGCTAGAGATCAGATTAGCGGGCCTTCATACAATGAGCAGTTCTTC. It encodes CSARDQISGPSYNEQFF.

In its sample, this clonotype was seen many times. In DNA, the CDR3 is TGCAGTGCTAGAGATTACAGGGGCGGAATTCAGTACTTC. Translating gives CSARDYRGGIQYF. V is TRBV20-1 and J is TRBJ2-4, with 7 bases fitting TRBD1. The CDR3 length is 13 residues. The germline V gene encodes CDR1 DFQATT and CDR2 SNEGSKA (reference sequence). Trimming cost V 0 bases and J 10 bases; bases outside gene matches: 6.

The V and J genes are TRBV6-5 and TRBJ2-5; D gene uncertain. Germline loops: CDR1 MNHEY, CDR2 SVGAGI. The CDR3 extends over 15 amino acids. V was clipped by 0 bases and J by 1 base, with 9 bases between them. Here the CDR3 DNA reads TGTGCCAGCAGTTACTCCGGGCTATCCCAAGAGACCCAGTACTTC. Translation gives CASSYSGLSQETQYF.

This clonotype has ten or more counts. J is TRBJ2-4 and V is TRBV27; 7 bases agree with TRBD1. The CDR3 has 17 residues. Losses at the gene ends were 6 bases for V and 0 bases for J; bases not matched to a gene: 11. Germline CDR1 is MNHEY and CDR2 is SMNVEV (reference sequence). The CDR3 sequence: CASSEGQLSLAKNIQYF. Written as DNA, the CDR3 is TGTGCCAGCAGCGAGGGACAGCTTTCTCTAGCCAAAAACATTCAGTACTTC.

This rearrangement joins TRBV15 to TRBJ2-6; TRBD2 aligns across 12 bases. Losses at the gene ends were 5 bases for V and 4 bases for J; bases not matched to a gene: 12. CDR1 LNHNV and CDR2 YYDKDF come from the germline V gene (reference sequence). CDR3 length equals 19 residues. The CDR3 coding sequence is TGTGCCACCAGCTCCTTAAGGACTAGCGGGACTACAGGGGCCAACGTCCTGACTTTC. The encoded protein is CATSSLRTSGTTGANVLTF.

The chain is built from TRBV7-9 and TRBJ1-4; D perhaps matches TRBD1 (6 bases). V lost 5 bases and J 8 bases, leaving 18 bases between the germline ends. Germline loops: CDR1 SEHNR, CDR2 FQNEAQ (reference sequence). CDR3 length: 15 amino acids. In nucleotides, the CDR3 is TGTGCCAGCAGCAACCCTTACAGGGAATTGGAAAAACTGTTTTTT. This translates into CASSNPYRELEKLFF.

In its sample, this clonotype was seen a few times. This chain joins TRBV14 and TRBJ2-1; 11 positions agree with TRBD1. CDR1 SGHDN and CDR2 FVKESK come from the germline V gene. V trimming: 3 bases; J trimming: 5 bases; junction bases outside the gene matches: 3. This CDR3 contains 15 residues. CDR3: CASSHGQGAHNEQFF. For the CDR3, the DNA is TGTGCCAGCAGCCACGGACAGGGGGCACACAATGAGCAGTTCTTC.

In this sample, this clonotype turned up a few times. J is TRBJ1-1 and V is TRBV20-1; a possible D gene is TRBD1 (5 bases). V shed 0 bases and J shed 1 base, with 12 bases lying between them. The CDR3 sequence is 15 residues long. The germline V gene encodes CDR1 DFQATT and CDR2 SNEGSKA (reference sequence). The CDR3 DNA reads TGCAGTGCTAGAGATGCACCAGGGACGAACACTGAAGCTTTCTTT. This encodes CSARDAPGTNTEAFF.

This clonotype has only a few counts. This chain joins TRBV11-1 and TRBJ2-2; 7 bases align to TRBD2. This CDR3 region has 18 residues. V gave up 2 bases and J gave up 0 bases; unmatched junction bases: 9. Germline V CDR1 and CDR2: SGHAT, FQDESV (reference sequence). The CDR3 DNA follows: TGTGCCAGCAGCTTAAAGGACACGGGAGGCCCGAACACCGGGGAGCTGTTTTTT. Residues: CASSLKDTGGPNTGELFF.

The V and J genes are TRBV12-5 and TRBJ2-5; D call uncertain. The CDR3 has 11 amino acids. Trimming removed 6 bases at V and 5 bases at J, with 7 bases between. Germline CDR1 LGHNT, CDR2 FRNRAP. For the CDR3, the DNA is TGTGCTAGTGGACTGATGGAGACCCAGTACTTC. Amino acid sequence: CASGLMETQYF.

The count of this clonotype is one. The chain links TRBV29-1 to TRBJ2-3, with D hard to call. The CDR3 consists of 14 residues. V lost 1 base to trimming and J lost 2 bases, with 10 bases between them. In germline, CDR1 is SQVTM, CDR2 ANQGSEA. DNA for the CDR3: TGCAGCGTTGAAGCCGGGTATCTCACAGATACGCAGTATTTT. Its translation is CSVEAGYLTDTQYF.

The chain combines TRBV15 with TRBJ1-1; a possible D gene is TRBD1 (6 bases). Between the trimmed V and J ends, which lost 3 bases and 1 base, there was a span of 18 bases. This CDR3 region has 17 residues. Germline values: CDR1 LNHNV, CDR2 YYDKDF (reference sequence). CDR3 DNA: TGTGCCACCAGCAGGGGCGGGGGGGCGAGCGGGAACACTGAAGCTTTCTTT. Translated, it gives CATSRGGGASGNTEAFF. Complete variable domain (other parts from reference TRBV15 and TRBJ1-1): DAMVIQNPRYQVTQFGKPVTLSCSQTLNHNVMYWYQQKSSQAPKLLFHYYDKDFNNEADTPDNFQSRRPNTSFCFLDIRSPGLGDTAMYLCATSRGGGASGNTEAFFGQGTRLTVV.

This clonotype was seen only a few times. The chain couples TRBV10-2 to TRBJ1-5, with no clear D. V dropped 3 bases and J dropped 8 bases, with 17 bases sitting between them. Germline CDR1 reads WSHSY; CDR2 reads SAAADI. This CDR3 contains 15 residues. The CDR3 nucleotides read TGCGCCAGCAGTGAACACGAGCAGGTAGTAGAGCCCCAGCATTTT. Residues: CASSEHEQVVEPQHF.

The table lists this clonotype with a few counts. This CDR3 reads CSARDNSGLAGEGGPTDTQYF. CDR3 DNA: TGCAGTGCTAGAGATAACTCGGGACTAGCGGGAGAAGGGGGGCCTACAGATACGCAGTATTTT. This chain links TRBV20-1 with TRBJ2-3, with TRBD2 matching 14 bases. The CDR3 consists of 21 residues. With V trimmed by 0 bases and J by 3 bases, 17 bases remained unmatched. Germline CDR1 DFQATT, CDR2 SNEGSKA (reference sequence).

The sample holds many counts of this clonotype. The chain is built from TRBV11-2 and TRBJ2-3, with 10 bases aligning to TRBD1. Unmatched junction bases numbered 13, after V lost 4 bases and J lost 9 bases. The germline V gene encodes CDR1 SGHAT and CDR2 FQNNGV. The CDR3 sequence is 16 residues long. CDR3 DNA sequence: TGTGCCAGCAGCTCGACAGGGGGCGGTTCTGGGGGGACGCAGTATTTT. Translating gives CASSSTGGGSGGTQYF.